Following are 17 T cell receptor beta chains from one sample sequenced in a study of PD-1 blockade in classical Hodgkin lymphoma. Clones were read by immunoSEQ multiplex PCR, and TCRdb kept only the in-frame ones, dropping some. The repertoire consists of tens of thousands of clones, with 72% occurring once and the leading ten covering around 3.6%. The sample's time point: cycle 4 day 1 (C4D1), after more than five weeks of nivolumab. No patient escaped relapse after autologous stem cell transplantation, and brentuximab vedotin exposure varied. The input for sequencing was peripheral blood mononuclear cells (PBMCs), taken before the fourth cycle of nivolumab. All receptors derive from a human donor with classical Hodgkin lymphoma.

The V and J genes are TRBV6-1 and TRBJ2-7; 8 bases are shared with TRBD1. The CDR3 extends over 14 amino acids. The V segment lost 3 bases and the J segment 7 bases; nucleotides outside the gene matches: 8. Per the germline V gene, CDR1 is MNHNS and CDR2 is SASEGT. CDR3 DNA sequence: TGTGCCAGCAGTGACCTCTGGACAGGGTTAGAGCAGTACTTC. The encoded protein is CASSDLWTGLEQYF.

The rearrangement links TRBV7-9 to TRBJ2-5, with 8 bases lining up with TRBD1. This CDR3 comprises 13 residues. Unmatched junction bases numbered 5, after V lost 8 bases and J lost 3 bases. Germline loops: CDR1 SEHNR, CDR2 FQNEAQ (reference sequence). This CDR3 is CASGTGWEETQYF. CDR3 coding DNA: TGTGCCAGCGGGACAGGCTGGGAAGAGACCCAGTACTTC.

The rearrangement joins TRBV4-3 to TRBJ2-7; D gene uncertain. With 1 base removed from V and 0 bases from J, the gap between germline ends came to 13 bases. Germline V gene sequence: CDR1 LGHNA, CDR2 YSLEER. The length of the CDR3 is 16 residues. CDR3 coding DNA: TGCGCCAGCAGCCAAGTCCTCGCTCTCCCCTCCTACGAGCAGTACTTC. It specifies CASSQVLALPSYEQYF.

The chain uses TRBV6-5 and TRBJ2-7; D may be TRBD2 (5 bases). Germline CDR1 and CDR2: MNHEY and SVGAGI. This CDR3 is built from 15 residues. Trimming left V 7 bases short and J 4 bases short, with 20 bases between. The CDR3 bases are TGTGCCAGCAATAGCGAGGGATTTCTTGGGTACGAGCAGTACTTC. Translated, it gives CASNSEGFLGYEQYF.

The count of this clone is one. The chain is built from TRBV19 and TRBJ1-1; D call uncertain. The V end was cut by 1 base, the J end by 5 bases, with 8 bases between. Germline CDR1 and CDR2: LNHDA and SQIVND (reference sequence). The CDR3 has 13 amino acids. CDR3 in amino acids: CASSIGSRTEAFF. The CDR3 bases are TGTGCCAGTAGTATAGGGAGTAGGACTGAAGCTTTCTTT.

The V call is TRBV7-8, the J call TRBJ1-3; the D is unclear. V lost 2 bases, J lost 5 bases, and 13 bases lay in between. Germline CDR1 and CDR2: SGHVS and FQNEAQ. This CDR3 contains 15 residues. The CDR3 region has the DNA TGTGCCAGCAGCTTACGGTCGGCGGCCCGAAACACCATATATTTT. Amino acids: CASSLRSAARNTIYF. The full variable domain, rest sourced from reference TRBV7-8 and TRBJ1-3, is GAGVSQSPRYKVAKRGQDVALRCDPISGHVSLFWYQQALGQGPEFLTYFQNEAQLDKSGLPSDRFFAERPEGSVSTLKIQRTQQEDSAVYLCASSLRSAARNTIYFGEGSWLTVV.

V is TRBV25-1 and J is TRBJ2-1; no clear D. V shed 6 bases and J shed 8 bases, with 20 bases lying between them. Germline assignment: CDR1 MGHDK and CDR2 SYGVNS. CDR3 length equals 15 residues. The CDR3 spells CASRVGHSVLHEQFF. DNA for the CDR3: TGTGCCAGCAGGGTGGGTCACTCGGTCCTCCATGAGCAGTTCTTC.

In the case of this clone: The same CDR3 also results from other DNA sequences found in this sample. J is TRBJ2-5 and V is TRBV5-1; D gene unclear. The germline CDR1 and CDR2 sequences are SGHRS and YFSETQ. The CDR3 loop spans 11 amino acids. V was cut by 2 bases and J by 1 base, with 0 bases left in between. For the CDR3, the DNA is TGCGCCAGCAGCTTCCAAGAGACCCAGTACTTC. Residues: CASSFQETQYF.

The chain carries TRBV6-1 and TRBJ2-1; D possibly corresponds to TRBD1 (6 bases). Trimming took 2 bases from V and 6 from J, leaving 14 bases between them. The CDR3 loop spans 15 amino acids. In germline, CDR1 is MNHNS, CDR2 SASEGT. The CDR3 coding sequence is TGTGCCAGCAGTGAACAAACAGGGCAAGGCAATGAGCAGTTCTTC. Translation gives CASSEQTGQGNEQFF.

Worth noting for this clone: Its ends do not fully match the called genes, so a read error is possible. This chain joins TRBV13 and TRBJ2-3; D might be TRBD1 or TRBD2, each matching 5 bases. The germline V gene encodes CDR1 PRHDT and CDR2 FYEKMQ (reference sequence). The CDR3 extends over 18 amino acids. The chain's CDR3 is CAGSSRNDAGTHTDTQYF. DNA for the CDR3: TGTGCCGGCAGCTCGCGAAACGATGCAGGGACCCACACAGATACGCAGTATTTT.

The gene calls are TRBV2 and TRBJ2-3; 7 bases are shared with TRBD2. The CDR3 sequence is 16 residues long. The V gene's germline CDR1 is SNHLY and CDR2 FYNNEI. After removal of 6 bases from V and 6 bases from J, the junction contained 15 bases not matched to a gene. The CDR3 spells CASRFKGGLGGDTQYF. CDR3 coding DNA: TGTGCCAGCAGGTTTAAGGGAGGACTAGGAGGGGATACGCAGTATTTT.

In this sample, this clone turned up a few times. The rearrangement joins TRBV19 to TRBJ1-6; perhaps TRBD1 as D (5 bases). The CDR3 contains 13 residues. Germline CDR1 and CDR2: LNHDA and SQIVND (reference sequence). V lost 6 bases and J lost 9, with 12 bases in between. The CDR3 nucleotides read TGTGCCAGTAGCCCCACGGGACCTTCACCCCTCCACTTT. This encodes CASSPTGPSPLHF.

In its sample, this clone was seen once. This chain joins TRBV7-2 and TRBJ1-5; unclear D gene. Germline V gene data show CDR1 as SGHTA and CDR2 as FQGNSA. With 2 bases removed from V and 0 bases from J, the gap between germline ends came to 14 bases. This CDR3 has 17 amino acids. The CDR3 sequence: CASSLNAAGNSNQPQHF. CDR3 sequence (DNA): TGTGCCAGCAGCTTAAACGCAGCCGGCAATAGCAATCAGCCCCAGCATTTT.

This clone ranks as medium-sized. The rearrangement joins TRBV28 to TRBJ2-7; the D is unclear. V was clipped by 2 bases and J by 5 bases, with 4 bases between them. CDR1 is MDHEN and CDR2 is SYDVKM in the germline V gene. The CDR3 covers 11 residues. The CDR3 protein is CASSLEHEQYF. DNA for the CDR3: TGTGCCAGCAGTTTAGAGCACGAGCAGTACTTC.

The chain carries TRBV29-1 and TRBJ1-2; 7 positions match TRBD1. CDR3 length: 13 amino acids. The trim removed 8 bases at V and 5 bases at J, leaving 11 bases unmatched. Germline V CDR1 and CDR2: SQVTM, ANQGSEA. The CDR3 nucleotides are TGCAGCTCCTCAGCCGGGACAGCGTATGGCTACACCTTC. Its protein is CSSSAGTAYGYTF. The full variable domain, with the rest looked up from reference TRBV29-1 and TRBJ1-2, is SAVISQKPSRDICQRGTSLTIQCQVDSQVTMMFWYRQQPGQSLTLIATANQGSEATYESGFVIDKFPISRPNLTFSTLTVSNMSPEDSSIYLCSSSAGTAYGYTFGSGTRLTVV.

This clone occurred once. This rearrangement joins TRBV9 to TRBJ1-1, with a tentative D call TRBD1 (5 bases). Trimming took off 3 bases at V and 3 bases at J, with 15 bases between the two ends. The CDR3 loop spans 15 amino acids. The germline V gene encodes CDR1 SGDLS and CDR2 YYNGEE. The CDR3 DNA reads TGTGCCAGCAGCGGGGGGAGGATTGATTACACTGAAGCTTTCTTT. It encodes CASSGGRIDYTEAFF.

The chain combines TRBV27 with TRBJ2-1; 8 bases are a match to TRBD2. Germline lookup yields CDR1 MNHEY and CDR2 SMNVEV (reference sequence). The CDR3 length is 14 residues. V dropped 6 bases and J dropped 6; count of bases not matched to a gene: 7. The CDR3 DNA reads TGTGCCAGCAGGACTAGCGCATCTGTCAATGAGCAGTTCTTC. It specifies CASRTSASVNEQFF.